This T cell receptor (beta chain) was sequenced during a study of blood T cell repertoires in COVID-19. In the original workflow: The authors estimated nucleated cell counts from reference gene primer amplification. Measured with immunoSEQ multiplex PCR; TCRdb has only the in-frame clones, and not every one. V and J calls plus clone size are reproduced from that table; the DNA served to infer D and trimming. The sample contains around 86,000 clones, 75% to 90% of which appear only once. The germline V gene encodes CDR1 SGHTA and CDR2 FQGTGA. This CDR3 has 12 residues. Trimming removed 6 bases from V and 7 bases from J, with 10 bases in between.

The chain joins TRBV7-3 to TRBJ2-1; D might be TRBD1 (6 bases). The TCR comes from an older man with acute or convalescent COVID-19. The sequencing input was peripheral blood. CDR3 DNA sequence: TGTGCCAGCAGTTCAGGGGTGAATGAGCAGTTCTTC. Translation: CASSSGVNEQFF. Full variable domain (outside the CDR3, taken from reference TRBV7-3 and TRBJ2-1): GAGVSQTPSNKVTEKGKYVELRCDPISGHTALYWYRQSLGQGPEFLIYFQGTGAADDSGLPNDRFFAVRPEGSVSTLKIQRTERGDSAVYLCASSSGVNEQFFGPGTRLTVL.